These T cell receptor beta chains were read from a single sample in a study of radiotherapy plus CTLA-4 blockade in lung cancer. The protocol was immunoSEQ multiplex PCR, while the TCRdb copy is restricted to in-frame clones and leaves out a portion. This table holds about 97,000 clones, 65% to 85% found once. The sample consisted of peripheral blood, taken from a patient treated with radiotherapy plus ipilimumab. Receptors were obtained from a human donor with non-small cell lung cancer who had a partial response to radiotherapy plus ipilimumab. Some clones in this sample may be carry-over from other donors' samples. Both conserved end residues are part of each CDR3. The order of the fields is D gene, V gene, clone size, J gene, CDR3 DNA, CDR3 protein. D genes are given only for firm matches. Only part of the rows carry a size: once, few, many, or a class if the clone is expanded.

D: NA; V: TRBV15; size: NA; J: TRBJ2-1; DNA: TGTGCCACCAGCCGGGACAAATCCTACAATGAGCAGTTCTTC; CDR3: CATSRDKSYNEQFF
D: TRBD1; V: TRBV18; size: NA; J: TRBJ2-7; DNA: TGTGCCAGCTCTGAACCCCGCACAGGGGGCTACGAGCAGTACTTC; CDR3: CASSEPRTGGYEQYF
D: TRBD2; V: TRBV28; size: NA; J: TRBJ2-5; DNA: TGTGCCAGCAGACTAGCGGGAGTTGGAGAGACCCAGTACTTC; CDR3: CASRLAGVGETQYF
D: TRBD1; V: TRBV9; size: NA; J: TRBJ1-1; DNA: TGTGCCAGCAGCGGGACAGGGGTGAACACTGAAGCTTTCTTT; CDR3: CASSGTGVNTEAFF
D: TRBD2; V: TRBV7-2; size: NA; J: TRBJ2-2; DNA: TGTGCCAGCAGCTTAGGGGGGGGTCCCACCGGGGAGCTGTTTTTT; CDR3: CASSLGGGPTGELFF
D: TRBD2; V: TRBV4-2; size: NA; J: TRBJ2-5; DNA: TGTGCCAGCAGCCCCCAGTCCGGGACTAGCGGGGGCCAAGAGACCCAGTACTTC; CDR3: CASSPQSGTSGGQETQYF
D: TRBD2; V: TRBV7-3; size: once; J: TRBJ2-7; DNA: TGTGCCAGCAGCTCGGGACTAGCGGGAGGGCCCGCCTACGAGCAGTACTTC; CDR3: CASSSGLAGGPAYEQYF
D: NA; V: TRBV7-8; size: NA; J: TRBJ1-1; DNA: TGTGCCAGCAGCTTAATCCAGGGACTTAACACTGAAGCTTTCTTT; CDR3: CASSLIQGLNTEAFF
D: TRBD2; V: TRBV5-4; size: few; J: TRBJ2-5; DNA: TGTGCCAGCAGCAGGGGCGGGGGGGCGAGAGAGACCCAGTACTTC; CDR3: CASSRGGGARETQYF
D: TRBD1; V: TRBV5-1; size: few; J: TRBJ2-2; DNA: TGCGCCAGCGGCGAGGGGACAGGTGTGGCCGGGGAGCTGTTTTTT; CDR3: CASGEGTGVAGELFF
D: NA; V: TRBV28; size: NA; J: TRBJ2-7; DNA: TGTGCCAGCAGACGACCGGGACATTCCTACGAGCAGTACTTC; CDR3: CASRRPGHSYEQYF
D: TRBD1; V: TRBV5-6; size: NA; J: TRBJ1-5; DNA: TGTGCCAGCAGCTTGGCGGACAGGGGCGGCAATCAGCCCCAGCATTTT; CDR3: CASSLADRGGNQPQHF
D: NA; V: TRBV6-5; size: few; J: TRBJ1-2; DNA: TGTGCCAGCAAAGGTGCAGGGTTCGGGTATGGCTACACCTTC; CDR3: CASKGAGFGYGYTF
D: TRBD1; V: TRBV6-5; size: NA; J: TRBJ1-5; DNA: TGTGCCAGCAGCCCCCAGGGGGAGGCTCAGCCCCAGCATTTT; CDR3: CASSPQGEAQPQHF
D: NA; V: TRBV6-5; size: NA; J: TRBJ2-1; DNA: TGTGCCAGCAGTCCCGAGGCCTACAATGAGCAGTTCTTC; CDR3: CASSPEAYNEQFF
D: TRBD2; V: TRBV7-6; size: NA; J: TRBJ2-7; DNA: TGTGCCAGCAGCCGGACTAGCGGCTCCTACGAGCAGTACTTC; CDR3: CASSRTSGSYEQYF
D: TRBD1; V: TRBV19; size: NA; J: TRBJ1-2; DNA: TGTGCCAGTAGTATCGCGAACAGGGGGCTTGGCTACACCTTC; CDR3: CASSIANRGLGYTF
D: TRBD1; V: TRBV11-3; size: NA; J: TRBJ2-1; DNA: TGTGCCAGCAGCTCCTCCGGGACAGCCTACAATGAGCAGTTCTTC; CDR3: CASSSSGTAYNEQFF
D: NA; V: TRBV6-1; size: NA; J: TRBJ2-7; DNA: TGTGCCAGCAGTGAAAGAGGGCCGAGATACGAGCAGTACTTC; CDR3: CASSERGPRYEQYF
D: TRBD1; V: TRBV7-3; size: NA; J: TRBJ2-1; DNA: TGTGCCAGCAGCCCGCGGACAGGGTACAATGAGCAGTTCTTC; CDR3: CASSPRTGYNEQFF
D: NA; V: TRBV6-1; size: NA; J: TRBJ1-6; DNA: TGTGCCAGCCGTGCTCCGGGTAGCGTTTCACCCCTCCACTTT; CDR3: CASRAPGSVSPLHF
D: NA; V: TRBV5-4; size: NA; J: TRBJ2-2; DNA: TGTGCCAGCAGCTTGATGGGAGCAAACACCGGGGAGCTGTTTTTT; CDR3: CASSLMGANTGELFF
D: NA; V: TRBV18; size: NA; J: TRBJ1-1; DNA: TGTGCCAGCTCACCAAATGCCGGGGGGGACACTGAAGCTTTCTTT; CDR3: CASSPNAGGDTEAFF
D: TRBD2; V: TRBV28; size: NA; J: TRBJ2-7; DNA: TGTGCCAGCAGTTTTCTTTGGGTTAGCGGGAGCGTCGAGCAGTACTTC; CDR3: CASSFLWVSGSVEQYF
D: TRBD1; V: TRBV5-3; size: NA; J: TRBJ2-7; DNA: TGTGCCAGAAGCTCCGACAGGGGGATCACCTACGAGCAGTACTTC; CDR3: CARSSDRGITYEQYF
D: NA; V: TRBV5-1; size: NA; J: TRBJ2-2; DNA: TGCGCCAGCAGCTTGGAGCCTCACACCGGGGAGCTGTTTTTT; CDR3: CASSLEPHTGELFF
D: NA; V: TRBV9; size: NA; J: TRBJ2-5; DNA: TGTGCCAGCAGCGTAGGGGGTTCTAGCGCCCAAGAGACCCAGTACTTC; CDR3: CASSVGGSSAQETQYF
D: TRBD1; V: TRBV6-6; size: few; J: TRBJ1-1; DNA: TGTGCCAGCAACGGACAGGGAGGGAACACTGAAGCTTTCTTT; CDR3: CASNGQGGNTEAFF
D: TRBD2; V: TRBV5-1; size: NA; J: TRBJ2-2; DNA: TGCGCCAGCAGGAGCGGGGGGGCCAGCGGGGAGCTGTTTTTT; CDR3: CASRSGGASGELFF
D: NA; V: TRBV18; size: NA; J: TRBJ1-6; DNA: TGTGCCAGCTCACCACGGGAGATCCCTAATTCACCCCTCCACTTT; CDR3: CASSPREIPNSPLHF
D: NA; V: TRBV7-6; size: NA; J: TRBJ1-2; DNA: TGTGCCAGCAGCTCGGACCTGGACAGCTCGTTTCTCACCTTC; CDR3: CASSSDLDSSFLTF
D: NA; V: TRBV9; size: NA; J: TRBJ2-7; DNA: TGTGCCAGCAGCTCAGATGTTCTGGCGGCTACCTACGAGCAGTACTTC; CDR3: CASSSDVLAATYEQYF
D: TRBD1; V: TRBV5-6; size: NA; J: TRBJ2-7; DNA: TGTGCCAGCAGCTTGGTCGGGACAGGGGATCACGAGCAGTACTTC; CDR3: CASSLVGTGDHEQYF
D: NA; V: TRBV19; size: NA; J: TRBJ1-5; DNA: TGTGCCAGTAGTATTGTAACGGGTTACGGTCAGCCCCAGCATTTT; CDR3: CASSIVTGYGQPQHF
D: NA; V: TRBV10-3; size: NA; J: TRBJ1-2; DNA: TGTGCCATCAGTGATGCGGGGGCCGGCTATGGCTACACCTTC; CDR3: CAISDAGAGYGYTF
D: TRBD1; V: TRBV4-3; size: few; J: TRBJ1-1; DNA: TGCGCCAGCAGCCCCGACTTCTCTGACAGGGCTGCTTTCTTT; CDR3: CASSPDFSDRAAFF
D: NA; V: TRBV19; size: few; J: TRBJ1-2; DNA: TGTGCCAGTAGTATCGGCCAGGGAACTAACTATGGCTACACCTTC; CDR3: CASSIGQGTNYGYTF
D: TRBD2; V: TRBV10-1; size: NA; J: TRBJ2-7; DNA: TGCGCCAGCAGCCCGGGAGGACGAACCTACGAGCAGTACTTC; CDR3: CASSPGGRTYEQYF